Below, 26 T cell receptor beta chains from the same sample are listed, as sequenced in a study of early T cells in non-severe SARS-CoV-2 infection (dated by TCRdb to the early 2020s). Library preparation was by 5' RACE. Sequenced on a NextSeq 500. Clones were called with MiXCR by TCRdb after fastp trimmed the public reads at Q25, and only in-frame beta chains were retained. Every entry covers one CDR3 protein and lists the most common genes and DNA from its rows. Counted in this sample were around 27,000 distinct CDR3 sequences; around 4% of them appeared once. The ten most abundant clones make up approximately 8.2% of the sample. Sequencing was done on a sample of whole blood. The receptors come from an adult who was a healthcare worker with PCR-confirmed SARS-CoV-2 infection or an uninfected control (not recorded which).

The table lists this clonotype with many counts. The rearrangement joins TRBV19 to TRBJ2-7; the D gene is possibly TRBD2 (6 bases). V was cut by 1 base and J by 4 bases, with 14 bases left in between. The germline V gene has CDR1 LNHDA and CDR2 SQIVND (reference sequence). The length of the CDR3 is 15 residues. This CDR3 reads CASSIAFAGTYEQYF. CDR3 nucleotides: TGTGCCAGTAGTATAGCGTTCGCGGGAACTTACGAGCAGTACTTC.

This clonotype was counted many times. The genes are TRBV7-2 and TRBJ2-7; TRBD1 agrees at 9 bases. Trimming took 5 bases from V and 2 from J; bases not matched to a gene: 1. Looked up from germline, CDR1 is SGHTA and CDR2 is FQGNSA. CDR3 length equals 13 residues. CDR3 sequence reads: CASSRDRAYEQYF. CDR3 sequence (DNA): TGTGCCAGCAGCCGGGACAGGGCCTACGAGCAGTACTTC.

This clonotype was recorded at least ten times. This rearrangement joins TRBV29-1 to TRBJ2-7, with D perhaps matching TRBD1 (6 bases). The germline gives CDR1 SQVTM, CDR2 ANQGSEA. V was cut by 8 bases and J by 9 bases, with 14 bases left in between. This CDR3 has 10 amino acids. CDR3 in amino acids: CSPRQVSQYF. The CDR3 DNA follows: TGCAGCCCAAGACAGGTGTCGCAGTACTTC.

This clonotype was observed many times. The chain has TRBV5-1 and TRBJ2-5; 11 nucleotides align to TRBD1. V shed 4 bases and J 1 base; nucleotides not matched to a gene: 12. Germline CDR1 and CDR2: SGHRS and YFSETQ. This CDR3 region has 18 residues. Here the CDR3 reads CASSPSAGTGGFQETQYF. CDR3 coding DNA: TGCGCCAGCAGCCCGAGCGCCGGGACAGGGGGTTTCCAAGAGACCCAGTACTTC.

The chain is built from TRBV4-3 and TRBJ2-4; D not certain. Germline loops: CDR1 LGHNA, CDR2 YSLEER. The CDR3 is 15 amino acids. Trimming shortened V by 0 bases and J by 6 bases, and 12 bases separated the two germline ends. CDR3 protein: CASSQEAQQTNIQYF. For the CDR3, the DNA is TGCGCCAGCAGCCAAGAGGCACAGCAGACAAACATTCAGTACTTC.

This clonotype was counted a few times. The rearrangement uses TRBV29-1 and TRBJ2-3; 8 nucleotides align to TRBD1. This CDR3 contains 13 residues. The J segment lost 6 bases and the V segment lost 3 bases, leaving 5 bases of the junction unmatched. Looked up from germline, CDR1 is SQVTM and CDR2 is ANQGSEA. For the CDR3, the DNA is TGCAGCGTTGACAGGGGGCGCAAGGATACGCAGTATTTT. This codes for CSVDRGRKDTQYF.

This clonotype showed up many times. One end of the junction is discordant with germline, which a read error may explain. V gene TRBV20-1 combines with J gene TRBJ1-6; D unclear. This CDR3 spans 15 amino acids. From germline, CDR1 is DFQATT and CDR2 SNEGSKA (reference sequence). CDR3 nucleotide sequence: TGCAGTGCTAGAGAAACCCAGACCTACAATTCACCCCTCCACTTT. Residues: CSARETQTYNSPLHF.

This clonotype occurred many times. This CDR3 is CASGLVRGQWTF. The CDR3, as DNA: TGTGCTAGTGGTTTGGTACGGGGACAATGGACCTTC. This sequence joins TRBV12-5 and TRBJ1-2, with D perhaps matching TRBD1 (6 bases). Trimming cost V 0 bases and J 14 bases, with 13 bases left between them. CDR3 length: 12 amino acids. CDR1 and CDR2 (germline): LGHNT, FRNRAP.

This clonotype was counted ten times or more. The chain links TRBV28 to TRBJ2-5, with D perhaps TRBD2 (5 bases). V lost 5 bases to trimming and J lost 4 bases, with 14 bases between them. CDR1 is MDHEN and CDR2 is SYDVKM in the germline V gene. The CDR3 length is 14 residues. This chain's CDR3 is CASSPPRRSETQYF. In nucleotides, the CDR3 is TGTGCCAGCAGTCCCCCCAGGAGGTCAGAGACCCAGTACTTC.

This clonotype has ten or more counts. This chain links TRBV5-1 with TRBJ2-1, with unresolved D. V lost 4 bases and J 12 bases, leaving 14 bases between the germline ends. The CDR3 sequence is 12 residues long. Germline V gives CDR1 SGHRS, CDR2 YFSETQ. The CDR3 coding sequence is TGCGCCAGCAGCGCCTACGGATTCGGGCAGTTCTTC. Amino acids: CASSAYGFGQFF.

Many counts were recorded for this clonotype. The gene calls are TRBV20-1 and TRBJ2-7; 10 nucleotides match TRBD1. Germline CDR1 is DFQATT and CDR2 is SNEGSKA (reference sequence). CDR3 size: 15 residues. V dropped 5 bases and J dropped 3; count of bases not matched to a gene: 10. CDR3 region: CSALTPGQGRYEQYF. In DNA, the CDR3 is TGCAGTGCTTTGACCCCGGGACAGGGGCGCTACGAGCAGTACTTC.

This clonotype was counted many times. CDR3 sequence (DNA): TGTGCCAGCAGCCGTAGCGGAGGGACCGGGTCAGATACGCAGTATTTT. Protein product: CASSRSGGTGSDTQYF. The chain links TRBV3-1 to TRBJ2-3; tentatively, D is TRBD2 (6 bases). The CDR3 consists of 16 residues. From germline, CDR1 is LGHDT and CDR2 YNNKEL (reference sequence). Deletions cut 4 bases from V and 4 bases from J, with 18 bases between.

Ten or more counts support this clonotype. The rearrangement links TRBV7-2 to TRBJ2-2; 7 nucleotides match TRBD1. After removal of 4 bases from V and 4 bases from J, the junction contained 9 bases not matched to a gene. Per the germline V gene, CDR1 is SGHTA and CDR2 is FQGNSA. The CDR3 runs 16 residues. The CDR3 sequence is CASSSPTGWGTGELFF. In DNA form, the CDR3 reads TGTGCCAGCAGCTCTCCGACAGGGTGGGGCACCGGGGAGCTGTTTTTT. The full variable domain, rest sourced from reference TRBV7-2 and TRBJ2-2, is GAGVSQSPSNKVTEKGKDVELRCDPISGHTALYWYRQSLGQGLEFLIYFQGNSAPDKSGLPSDRFSAERTGGSVSTLTIQRTQQEDSAVYLCASSSPTGWGTGELFFGEGSRLTVL.

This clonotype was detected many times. The CDR3, as DNA: TGTGCCAGCAGCTTCGGGACAGGGGGTAGCACTGAAGCTTTCTTT. Translated, it gives CASSFGTGGSTEAFF. The gene calls are TRBV7-2 and TRBJ1-1; 11 bases map to TRBD1. The CDR3 is made up of 15 amino acids. V gave up 3 bases and J gave up 4 bases; unmatched junction bases: 4. CDR1 SGHTA and CDR2 FQGNSA come from the germline V gene. Filled out from reference TRBV7-2 and TRBJ1-1, the complete variable domain reads GAGVSQSPSNKVTEKGKDVELRCDPISGHTALYWYRQSLGQGLEFLIYFQGNSAPDKSGLPSDRFSAERTGGSVSTLTIQRTQQEDSAVYLCASSFGTGGSTEAFFGQGTRLTVV.

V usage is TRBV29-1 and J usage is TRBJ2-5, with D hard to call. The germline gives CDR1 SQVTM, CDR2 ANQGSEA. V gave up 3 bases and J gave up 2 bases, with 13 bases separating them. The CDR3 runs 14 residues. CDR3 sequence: CSVDGRWGQETQYF. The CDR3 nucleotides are TGCAGCGTTGATGGCCGATGGGGTCAAGAGACCCAGTACTTC.

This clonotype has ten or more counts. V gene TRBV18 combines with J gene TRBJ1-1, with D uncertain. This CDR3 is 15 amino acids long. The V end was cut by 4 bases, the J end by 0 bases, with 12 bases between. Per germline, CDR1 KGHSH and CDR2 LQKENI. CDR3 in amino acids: CASSQTRIMNTEAFF. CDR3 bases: TGTGCCAGCTCACAGACCAGGATAATGAACACTGAAGCTTTCTTT.

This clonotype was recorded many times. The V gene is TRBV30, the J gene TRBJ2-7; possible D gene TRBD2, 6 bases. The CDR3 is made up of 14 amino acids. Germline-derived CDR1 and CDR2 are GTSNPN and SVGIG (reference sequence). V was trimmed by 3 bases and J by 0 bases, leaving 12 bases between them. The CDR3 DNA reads TGTGCCTGGAGGCGTGGAGGGGTCTCCTACGAGCAGTACTTC. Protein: CAWRRGGVSYEQYF.

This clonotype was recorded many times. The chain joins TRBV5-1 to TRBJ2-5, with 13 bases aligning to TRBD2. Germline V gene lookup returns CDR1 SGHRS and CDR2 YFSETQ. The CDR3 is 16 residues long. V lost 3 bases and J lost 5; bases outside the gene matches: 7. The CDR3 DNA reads TGCGCCAGCAGCTGGAGGACTAGCGGGAGAGGGGAGACCCAGTACTTC. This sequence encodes CASSWRTSGRGETQYF.

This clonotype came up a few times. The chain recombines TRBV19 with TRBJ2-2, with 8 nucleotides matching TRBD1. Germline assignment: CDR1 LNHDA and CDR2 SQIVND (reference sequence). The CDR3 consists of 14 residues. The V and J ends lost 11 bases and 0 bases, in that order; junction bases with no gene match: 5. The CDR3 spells CAAGQGPNTGELFF. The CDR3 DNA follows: TGTGCCGCCGGACAGGGCCCGAACACCGGGGAGCTGTTTTTT. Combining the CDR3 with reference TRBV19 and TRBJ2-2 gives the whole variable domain DGGITQSPKYLFRKEGQNVTLSCEQNLNHDAMYWYRQDPGQGLRLIYYSQIVNDFQKGDIAEGYSVSREKKESFPLTVTSAQKNPTAFYLCAAGQGPNTGELFFGEGSRLTVL.

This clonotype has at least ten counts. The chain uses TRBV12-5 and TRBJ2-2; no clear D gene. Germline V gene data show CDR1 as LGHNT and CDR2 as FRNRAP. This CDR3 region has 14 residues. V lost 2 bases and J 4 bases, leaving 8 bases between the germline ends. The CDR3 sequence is CASGLILTTGELFF. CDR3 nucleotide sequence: TGTGCTAGTGGTTTGATACTAACCACCGGGGAGCTGTTTTTT.

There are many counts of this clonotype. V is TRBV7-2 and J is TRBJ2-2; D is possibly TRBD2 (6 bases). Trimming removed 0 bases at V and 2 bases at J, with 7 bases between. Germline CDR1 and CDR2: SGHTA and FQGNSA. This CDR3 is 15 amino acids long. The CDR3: CASSLAGTNTGELFF. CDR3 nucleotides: TGTGCCAGCAGCTTAGCTGGGACTAACACCGGGGAGCTGTTTTTT.

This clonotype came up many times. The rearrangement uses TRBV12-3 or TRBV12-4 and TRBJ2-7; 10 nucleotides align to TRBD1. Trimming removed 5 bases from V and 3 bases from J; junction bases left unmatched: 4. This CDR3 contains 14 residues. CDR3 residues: CASSHRTGGYEQYF. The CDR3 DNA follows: TGTGCCAGCAGTCATCGGACAGGGGGCTACGAGCAGTACTTC.

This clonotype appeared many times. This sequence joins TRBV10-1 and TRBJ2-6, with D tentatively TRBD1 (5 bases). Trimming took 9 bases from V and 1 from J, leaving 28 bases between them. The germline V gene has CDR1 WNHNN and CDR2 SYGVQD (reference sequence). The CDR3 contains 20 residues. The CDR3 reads CARQGAHSGPFRSGANVLTF. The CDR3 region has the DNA TGCGCCAGACAAGGGGCGCACTCAGGACCTTTTCGTTCTGGGGCCAACGTCCTGACTTTC.

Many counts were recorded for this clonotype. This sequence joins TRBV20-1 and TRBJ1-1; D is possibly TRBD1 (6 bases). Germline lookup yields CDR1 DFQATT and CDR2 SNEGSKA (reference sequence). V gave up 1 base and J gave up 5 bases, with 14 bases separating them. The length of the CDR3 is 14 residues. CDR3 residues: CSARAGLGATEAFF. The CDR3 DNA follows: TGCAGTGCTAGAGCGGGATTGGGGGCGACTGAAGCTTTCTTT.

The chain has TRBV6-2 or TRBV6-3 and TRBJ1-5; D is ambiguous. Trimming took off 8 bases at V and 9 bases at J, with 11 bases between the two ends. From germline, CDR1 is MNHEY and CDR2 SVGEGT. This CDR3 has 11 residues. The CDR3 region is CASGENRPQHF. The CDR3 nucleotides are TGTGCCAGCGGGGAGAACCGGCCCCAGCATTTT.

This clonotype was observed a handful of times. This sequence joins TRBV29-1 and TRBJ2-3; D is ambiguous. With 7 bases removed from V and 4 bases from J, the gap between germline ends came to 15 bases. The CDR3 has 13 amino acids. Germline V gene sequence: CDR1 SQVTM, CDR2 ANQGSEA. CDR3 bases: TGCAGCGCCCTCCCACTACAAGCAGATACGCAGTATTTT. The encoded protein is CSALPLQADTQYF.